The clone carrying this TCR beta chain turned up a few times. Its matching antigen is unknown. These data come from a study of identical twins. TCRdb re-called the 5' RACE reads through MiXCR, storing one row per CDR3 protein. This table holds roughly 1.6 million distinct CDR3 sequences, under 35% found once. V lost 0 bases and J lost 4; bases outside the gene matches: 4. The CDR3 covers 16 residues. Germline-derived CDR1 and CDR2 are MGHRA and YSYEKL. The study's findings and limits: Models underestimated how often monozygotic twins shared out-of-frame TCR alpha. Beta clonotypes that were abundant in cord blood contained fewer insertions, a pattern absent from memory repertoires.

Sequencing input: cord blood. The chain has TRBV4-1 and TRBJ2-3, with 10 bases lining up with TRBD2. This clonotype originated in a newborn girl in good health. CDR3 residues: CASSQEAAGGPDTQYF. The CDR3 DNA follows: TGCGCCAGCAGCCAAGAGGCAGCGGGGGGGCCAGATACGCAGTATTTT.